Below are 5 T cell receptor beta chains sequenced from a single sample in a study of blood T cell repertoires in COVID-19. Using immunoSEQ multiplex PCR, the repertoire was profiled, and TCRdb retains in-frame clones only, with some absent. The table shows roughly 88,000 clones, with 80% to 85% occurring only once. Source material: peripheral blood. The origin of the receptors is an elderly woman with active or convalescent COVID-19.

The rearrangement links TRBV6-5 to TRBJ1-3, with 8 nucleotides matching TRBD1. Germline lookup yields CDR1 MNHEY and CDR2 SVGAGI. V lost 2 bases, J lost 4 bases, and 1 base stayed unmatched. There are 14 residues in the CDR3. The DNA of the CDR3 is TGTGCCAGCAGTTACGGACAGGGAGGAAACACCATATATTTT. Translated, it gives CASSYGQGGNTIYF.

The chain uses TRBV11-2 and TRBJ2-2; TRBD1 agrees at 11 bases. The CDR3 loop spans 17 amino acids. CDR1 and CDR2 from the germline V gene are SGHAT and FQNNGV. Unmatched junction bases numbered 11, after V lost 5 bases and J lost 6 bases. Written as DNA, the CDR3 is TGTGCCAGCAGCCCGCCTCCCGGACAGGGGGCCCCCGGGGAGCTGTTTTTT. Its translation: CASSPPPGQGAPGELFF.

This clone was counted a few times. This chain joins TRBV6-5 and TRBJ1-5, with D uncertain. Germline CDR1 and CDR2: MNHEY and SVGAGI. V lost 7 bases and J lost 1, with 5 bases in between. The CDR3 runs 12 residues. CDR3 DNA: TGTGCCAGCACGGTCAGCAATCAGCCCCAGCATTTT. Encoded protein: CASTVSNQPQHF.

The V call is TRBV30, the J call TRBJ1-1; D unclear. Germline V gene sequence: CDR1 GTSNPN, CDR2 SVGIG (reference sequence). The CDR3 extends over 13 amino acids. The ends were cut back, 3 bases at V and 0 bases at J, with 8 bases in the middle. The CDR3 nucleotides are TGTGCCTGGAGAAGCTATATGAACACTGAAGCTTTCTTT. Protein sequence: CAWRSYMNTEAFF. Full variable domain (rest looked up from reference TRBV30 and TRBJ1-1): SQTIHQWPATLVQPVGSPLSLECTVEGTSNPNLYWYRQAAGRGLQLLFYSVGIGQISSEVPQNLSASRPQDRQFILSSKKLLLSDSGFYLCAWRSYMNTEAFFGQGTRLTVV.

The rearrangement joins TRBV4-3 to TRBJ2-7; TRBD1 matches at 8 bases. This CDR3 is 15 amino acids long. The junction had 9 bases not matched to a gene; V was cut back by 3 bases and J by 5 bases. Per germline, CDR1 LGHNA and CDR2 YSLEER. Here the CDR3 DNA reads TGCGCCAGCAGCCACGCCGGACAGGGAAATCACGAGCAGTACTTC. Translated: CASSHAGQGNHEQYF.